Each of the 22 T cell receptor beta chains below was sequenced from the same sample in a study of control samples from healthy donors and cancer patients (dated by TCRdb to the early 2020s). Preparation of the library involved the immunoSEQ multiplex PCR assay. TCRdb carries this immuneACCESS record with in-frame sequences only. Its versions omit some clonotypes, under half of them owing to an unresolved V gene in the studies checked, with the rest unexplained. The sample table holds about 170,000 clones, of which around 90% were seen once. 12% of the sample is in the top ten clones. Material: blood. These receptors were collected from a man aged 25-45 years in good health.

This clone has just one count. The gene calls are TRBV18 and TRBJ1-6; the D is unclear. Trimming pared 2 bases from V and 5 bases from J, leaving 10 bases between. Per germline, CDR1 KGHSH and CDR2 LQKENI. The CDR3 sequence is 15 residues long. The CDR3 DNA sequence: TGTGCCAGCTCACCAAACAAGGCCGATAATTCACCCCTCCACTTT. Amino acids: CASSPNKADNSPLHF. The complete variable domain, with remaining parts taken from reference TRBV18 and TRBJ1-6, reads NAGVMQNPRHLVRRRGQEARLRCSPMKGHSHVYWYRQLPEEGLKFMVYLQKENIIDESGMPKERFSAEFPKEGPSILRIQQVVRGDSAAYFCASSPNKADNSPLHFGNGTRLTVT.

The rearrangement uses TRBV29-1 and TRBJ2-1; 7 positions match TRBD1. There are 13 residues in the CDR3. The germline V gene has CDR1 SQVTM and CDR2 ANQGSEA. Trimming removed 4 bases from V and 7 bases from J; junction bases left unmatched: 7. The CDR3 nucleotides read TGCAGCGTTGCAGCCAGGGGGAGTAATGAGCAGTTCTTC. It yields the protein CSVAARGSNEQFF.

The genes are TRBV5-6 and TRBJ2-3; 7 bases are a match to TRBD2. Germline V gene sequence: CDR1 SGHDT, CDR2 YYEEEE. This CDR3 region has 14 residues. The ends lost 2 bases at V and 1 base at J; junction bases unmatched: 1. The CDR3 region has the DNA TGTGCCAGCAGCTTTACTAGCGGCACAGATACGCAGTATTTT. Amino acid sequence: CASSFTSGTDTQYF.

The J gene is TRBJ1-5, the V gene TRBV5-8; D is uncertain. Germline CDR1 is SGHTS and CDR2 is YDEGEE. The CDR3 runs to 14 residues. Trimming took off 3 bases at V and 4 bases at J, with 11 bases between the two ends. In DNA, the CDR3 is TGTGCCAGCAGCTCTGGCCCGGATAATCAGCCCCAGCATTTT. Its protein is CASSSGPDNQPQHF.

The chain couples TRBV19 to TRBJ1-3; D gene unclear. Trimming stripped 4 bases from V and 1 base from J, with 8 bases between. Germline CDR1 LNHDA, CDR2 SQIVND (reference sequence). This CDR3 is 14 amino acids long. The DNA of the CDR3 is TGTGCCAGTAGTAGGGCCGTTTCTGGAAACACCATATATTTT. Translation gives CASSRAVSGNTIYF.

The CDR3 DNA reads TGTGCCAGCAGTCCATTAGGGAGGTCACCCCTCCACTTT. Translation: CASSPLGRSPLHF. The chain uses TRBV12-3 or TRBV12-4 and TRBJ1-6; no firm D call. Deletions cut 5 bases from V and 10 bases from J, with 12 bases between. This CDR3 is built from 13 residues.

This clone was detected a few times. CDR3 sequence (DNA): TGTGCCAGCAGTTTAAGGCCGGGCAATCAGCCCCAGCATTTT. This codes for CASSLRPGNQPQHF. This sequence joins TRBV27 and TRBJ1-5, with D unresolved. Per germline, CDR1 MNHEY and CDR2 SMNVEV (reference sequence). With 2 bases removed from V and 2 bases from J, the gap between germline ends came to 7 bases. The CDR3 is 14 residues long.

The chain couples TRBV27 to TRBJ2-7; no clear D gene. The CDR3 length is 13 residues. The germline V gene encodes CDR1 MNHEY and CDR2 SMNVEV (reference sequence). The V end lost 10 bases, the J end lost 6 bases, and 19 bases lay between the germline ends. The CDR3 DNA reads TGTGCCACGCAAACGGGTGCTTCTTTCGAGCAGTACTTC. Translating gives CATQTGASFEQYF.

The rearrangement joins TRBV27 to TRBJ1-5; 9 bases line up with TRBD1. The CDR3 is 16 amino acids. Germline CDR1 reads MNHEY; CDR2 reads SMNVEV (reference sequence). J was trimmed by 8 bases and V by 5 bases; bases with no gene match: 13. CDR3 amino acids: CASSPWDRVHWEPQHF. The CDR3 region has the DNA TGTGCCAGCAGTCCTTGGGACAGGGTCCACTGGGAGCCCCAGCATTTT.

The chain recombines TRBV2 with TRBJ1-6; a weak D match, TRBD1 (5 bases). Trimming pared 3 bases from V and 6 bases from J, leaving 24 bases between. CDR1 is SNHLY and CDR2 is FYNNEI in the germline V gene. The CDR3 is 19 residues long. This CDR3 is CASSDRSLTAFSRNSPLHF. The CDR3 nucleotides are TGTGCCAGCAGTGACAGGTCCCTGACAGCCTTTTCCCGTAATTCACCCCTCCACTTT.

This clone was observed a single time. The chain links TRBV4-1 to TRBJ1-6; D remains ambiguous. The CDR3 runs 15 residues. The ends were cut back, 0 bases at V and 13 bases at J, with 16 bases in the middle. Germline lookup yields CDR1 MGHRA and CDR2 YSYEKL. CDR3 protein: CASSQERSGGPPLHF. The CDR3 nucleotides read TGCGCCAGCAGCCAAGAAAGGAGTGGAGGGCCGCCCCTCCACTTT.

The chain has TRBV6-2 or TRBV6-3 and TRBJ2-2; D is perhaps TRBD2 (5 bases). V lost 0 bases and J 3 bases, leaving 20 bases between the germline ends. The CDR3 consists of 19 residues. Germline loops: CDR1 MNHEY, CDR2 SVGEGT. The CDR3 region is CASSYSALYSARDTGELFF. For the CDR3, the DNA is TGTGCCAGCAGTTACTCTGCTTTGTATAGCGCGCGGGACACCGGGGAGCTGTTTTTT.

This clone was counted a few times. The chain has TRBV10-3 and TRBJ1-5; D is perhaps TRBD1 (6 bases). CDR1 and CDR2 from the germline V gene are ENHRY and SYGVKD. Trimming pared 9 bases from V and 4 bases from J, leaving 13 bases between. The CDR3 is 13 residues long. The CDR3 nucleotides are TGTGCCATGAGCAGGGGTGGAAATCAGCCCCAGCATTTT. Its translation: CAMSRGGNQPQHF.

The chain combines TRBV27 with TRBJ1-2; no definite D call. The germline gives CDR1 MNHEY, CDR2 SMNVEV (reference sequence). The CDR3 length is 15 residues. V was clipped by 5 bases and J by 4 bases, with 17 bases between them. CDR3 protein: CASSPPGKQLYGYTF. The CDR3 nucleotides are TGTGCCAGCAGTCCGCCGGGCAAGCAACTCTATGGCTACACCTTC.

The rearrangement joins TRBV6-5 to TRBJ2-2, with unresolved D. Looked up from germline, CDR1 is MNHEY and CDR2 is SVGAGI. The CDR3 has 13 residues. Trimming shortened V by 10 bases and J by 0 bases, and 9 bases separated the two germline ends. The CDR3 spells CATAYANTGELFF. Written as DNA, the CDR3 is TGTGCCACTGCTTACGCGAACACCGGGGAGCTGTTTTTT.

The rearrangement uses TRBV6-2 or TRBV6-3 and TRBJ2-7; no firm D call. The CDR3 runs 15 residues. Per germline, CDR1 MNHEY and CDR2 SVGEGT. The V gene lost 5 bases and the J gene lost 7 bases, with 21 bases spanning the gap. The CDR3 DNA reads TGTGCCAGCAGTCCCCGAAATTCCCCCACCTGGGAGCAGTACTTC. It codes for CASSPRNSPTWEQYF.

The chain couples TRBV2 to TRBJ2-2, with 7 bases lining up with TRBD1. The CDR3 is made up of 16 amino acids. V shed 10 bases, J shed 1 base, and the junction held 12 bases outside the gene matches. CDR1 and CDR2 (germline): SNHLY, FYNNEI. CDR3 nucleotides: TGTGCCACCTCACCGACCGGGACAGTGAACACCGGGGAGCTGTTTTTT. Its protein is CATSPTGTVNTGELFF.

This chain links TRBV19 with TRBJ1-1, with D possibly TRBD1 on 5 matching bases. This CDR3 comprises 17 residues. Trimming pared 7 bases from V and 4 bases from J, leaving 25 bases between. Germline V gene data show CDR1 as LNHDA and CDR2 as SQIVND (reference sequence). The CDR3 region has the DNA TGTGCCAGTAAGGAAAGGGGTATTGTCGCCCCTATCACTGAAGCTTTCTTT. Protein: CASKERGIVAPITEAFF. The full variable domain, in which reference TRBV19 and TRBJ1-1 provide the parts outside the CDR3, is DGGITQSPKYLFRKEGQNVTLSCEQNLNHDAMYWYRQDPGQGLRLIYYSQIVNDFQKGDIAEGYSVSREKKESFPLTVTSAQKNPTAFYLCASKERGIVAPITEAFFGQGTRLTVV.

This clone was observed a few times. The chain joins TRBV7-6 to TRBJ2-1; 7 bases line up with TRBD2. Trimming at V came to 5 bases and at J to 4 bases, leaving 11 bases not matched to a gene. The germline gives CDR1 SGHVS, CDR2 FNYEAQ. This CDR3 spans 16 amino acids. CDR3 in DNA: TGTGCCAGCAGCCCTACCAGGCCTAGCGGATACAATGAGCAGTTCTTC. Its translation is CASSPTRPSGYNEQFF.

The V and J genes are TRBV18 and TRBJ1-1, with unresolved D. The CDR3 contains 14 residues. The germline V gene has CDR1 KGHSH and CDR2 LQKENI. Trimming stripped 0 bases from V and 0 bases from J, with 5 bases between. The DNA for the CDR3 is TGTGCCAGCTCACCACCTACAGTGAACACTGAAGCTTTCTTT. This translates into CASSPPTVNTEAFF.

This sequence joins TRBV9 and TRBJ1-1; D unresolved. The CDR3 runs 16 residues. The germline V gene encodes CDR1 SGDLS and CDR2 YYNGEE. Trimming pared 0 bases from V and 10 bases from J, leaving 22 bases between. CDR3 nucleotide sequence: TGTGCCAGCAGCGTAGACTCGGGCAGCCTCCCGGGCTCAGCTTTCTTT. The encoded protein is CASSVDSGSLPGSAFF.

The rearrangement links TRBV3-1 (or the pseudogene TRBV3-2) to TRBJ2-2; D is uncertain. The V gene's germline CDR1 is LGHDT and CDR2 YNNKEL (reference sequence). This CDR3 has 14 amino acids. Trimming pared 3 bases from V and 3 bases from J, leaving 8 bases between. This CDR3 reads CASSHKIDTGELFF. The CDR3 bases are TGTGCCAGCAGCCATAAAATCGACACCGGGGAGCTGTTTTTT.